Below are 32 T cell receptor beta chains sequenced from a single sample in a study of response to subunit inactivated influenza vaccine. TCRdb processed the RT-PCR reads anew with MiXCR; each CDR3 protein has one entry. Of 560,000 or so distinct CDR3 sequences in the sample, 7.6% were seen once. This specimen consisted of PBMCs from blood, obtained around 25 months after vaccination. The receptors were gathered from a man aged 50 to 69 who received an inactivated influenza vaccine.

The chain couples TRBV12-5 to TRBJ2-1; maybe TRBD2 (7 bases). From germline, CDR1 is LGHNT and CDR2 FRNRAP. V was clipped by 1 base and J by 8 bases, with 21 bases between them. This CDR3 spans 17 amino acids. CDR3 nucleotide sequence: TGTGCTAGTGGTTTGGCCTCGGGGGCGGGAGATGCGGATGAGCAGTTCTTC. Translating it yields CASGLASGAGDADEQFF.

This clonotype was counted ten times or more. The rearrangement uses TRBV7-9 and TRBJ1-2; D is undetermined. V was trimmed by 7 bases and J by 6 bases, leaving 12 bases between them. The CDR3 is 12 amino acids. Germline loops: CDR1 SEHNR, CDR2 FQNEAQ (reference sequence). The CDR3 DNA reads as TGTGCCAGCATGACGGGGTTTAATGGCTACACCTTC. As protein: CASMTGFNGYTF.

This clonotype occurred many times. The chain couples TRBV19 to TRBJ2-5; TRBD1 matches 9 bases. V shed 4 bases, J shed 6 bases, and the junction held 9 bases outside the gene matches. Germline loops: CDR1 LNHDA, CDR2 SQIVND (reference sequence). The CDR3 spans 15 residues. CDR3 protein: CASSTTGTGTQTQYF. The CDR3 DNA reads as TGTGCCAGTAGTACAACCGGGACAGGGACGCAGACCCAGTACTTC.

This clonotype was seen more than once but under ten times. The CDR3 region has the DNA TGTGCCAGCAGCGGAAGGCACTCGCTGTCCTACGAGCAGTACTTC. This translates into CASSGRHSLSYEQYF. The chain carries TRBV5-6 and TRBJ2-7; D call uncertain. The germline V gene has CDR1 SGHDT and CDR2 YYEEEE. V was pared by 4 bases and J by 1 base, with 15 bases between. The CDR3 has 15 residues.

This clonotype was counted a few times. The V call is TRBV6-5, the J call TRBJ1-1; a possible D gene is TRBD1 (5 bases). The CDR3 contains 15 residues. V lost 2 bases and J 1 base, leaving 11 bases between the germline ends. Germline V gene lookup returns CDR1 MNHEY and CDR2 SVGAGI. Written as DNA, the CDR3 is TGTGCCAGCAGTTACGGGTGGGACGGGAACACTGAAGCTTTCTTT. Translation gives CASSYGWDGNTEAFF.

In this sample, this clonotype turned up a few times. The chain recombines TRBV5-5 with TRBJ2-7, with 7 bases lining up with TRBD1. The V gene end was trimmed by 4 bases and the J gene end by 6 bases; junction bases not matched to a gene: 13. Germline V gene data show CDR1 as SGHKS and CDR2 as YYEKEE (reference sequence). This CDR3 comprises 15 residues. CDR3 protein: CASSPGDRAASEQYF. CDR3 in DNA: TGTGCCAGCAGCCCCGGCGACAGGGCCGCCAGCGAGCAGTACTTC.

This clonotype appeared many times. V gene TRBV4-3 combines with J gene TRBJ2-1; a possible D gene is TRBD2 (6 bases). Trimming cost V 0 bases and J 3 bases, with 15 bases left between them. CDR3 length equals 17 residues. The germline CDR1 and CDR2 sequences are LGHNA and YSLEER. CDR3 sequence: CASSQEPQWGLYNEQFF. CDR3 DNA sequence: TGCGCCAGCAGCCAAGAACCGCAGTGGGGACTCTACAATGAGCAGTTCTTC.

At least ten counts were recorded for this clonotype. CDR3 region: CASSYRGHQETQYF. The CDR3, as DNA: TGTGCCAGCAGCTACAGGGGTCACCAAGAGACCCAGTACTTC. The rearrangement links TRBV2 to TRBJ2-5, with 7 bases lining up with TRBD1. Germline V CDR1 and CDR2: SNHLY, FYNNEI. The CDR3 consists of 14 residues. V was pared by 6 bases and J by 0 bases, with 4 bases of the junction left unmatched.

The chain uses TRBV7-2 and TRBJ2-4, with TRBD1 matching over 7 bases. This CDR3 has 14 amino acids. Looked up from germline, CDR1 is SGHTA and CDR2 is FQGNSA. Trimming removed 5 bases from V and 7 bases from J; junction bases left unmatched: 8. This chain's CDR3 is CASSPQRQGNIQYF. CDR3 bases: TGTGCCAGCAGCCCCCAAAGACAGGGCAACATTCAGTACTTC.

Details on this clonotype: The germline gene is not matched at one end of the junction; a read error may be the cause. The chain is built from TRBV12-3 or TRBV12-4 and TRBJ2-7; 8 bases match TRBD1. The CDR3 loop spans 14 amino acids. The CDR3 sequence: CASSSRTGSSEQYF. DNA of the CDR3: TGTGCCAGCAGTTCACGGACAGGGTCCTCCGAGCAGTACTTC.

This clonotype showed up many times. The CDR3 spells CASSLMGERNTIYF. The CDR3 DNA reads TGCGCCAGCAGCTTAATGGGGGAGAGAAACACCATATATTTT. The chain links TRBV5-1 to TRBJ1-3, with D possibly TRBD1 on 5 matching bases. The CDR3 runs 14 residues. V lost 2 bases to trimming and J lost 5 bases, with 11 bases between them. Germline loops: CDR1 SGHRS, CDR2 YFSETQ. Complete variable domain (other parts from reference TRBV5-1 and TRBJ1-3): KAGVTQTPRYLIKTRGQQVTLSCSPISGHRSVSWYQQTPGQGLQFLFEYFSETQRNKGNFPGRFSGRQFSNSRSEMNVSTLELGDSALYLCASSLMGERNTIYFGEGSWLTVV.

This clonotype was detected a few times. The CDR3 protein is CSAQFKNYEQYF. The CDR3 bases are TGCAGTGCCCAATTCAAGAACTACGAGCAGTACTTC. The chain couples TRBV20-1 to TRBJ2-7; D call uncertain. Germline CDR1 DFQATT, CDR2 SNEGSKA (reference sequence). The CDR3 sequence is 12 residues long. The V gene lost 6 bases and the J gene lost 3 bases, with 12 bases spanning the gap.

This clonotype was seen a few times. The rearrangement links TRBV20-1 to TRBJ2-7; D possibly corresponds to TRBD2 (5 bases). This CDR3 has 12 residues. V gave up 1 base and J gave up 6 bases, with 10 bases separating them. In germline, CDR1 is DFQATT, CDR2 SNEGSKA (reference sequence). In DNA form, the CDR3 reads TGCAGTGCTAGAGGACTACTAGGCGAGCAGTACTTC. It codes for CSARGLLGEQYF.

In its sample, this clonotype was seen a few times. The chain couples TRBV4-1 to TRBJ2-3; tentative D call: TRBD1 (5 bases). The CDR3 has 15 amino acids. Trimming left V 4 bases short and J 1 base short, with 12 bases between. Germline CDR1 MGHRA, CDR2 YSYEKL. CDR3 sequence (DNA): TGCGCCAGCAGCCCAACAGGCCCACGCACAGATACGCAGTATTTT. It translates to CASSPTGPRTDTQYF.

V is TRBV14 and J is TRBJ2-1; 8 nucleotides agree with TRBD1. The CDR3 has 16 residues. Trimming removed 4 bases from V and 6 bases from J; junction bases left unmatched: 11. The germline CDR1 and CDR2 sequences are SGHDN and FVKESK. This CDR3 reads CASSRGPGQDVNEQFF. The CDR3 bases are TGTGCCAGCAGCCGGGGGCCGGGACAGGACGTCAATGAGCAGTTCTTC.

This rearrangement joins TRBV19 to TRBJ1-2; maybe TRBD1 (5 bases). Trimming removed 6 bases from V and 4 bases from J, with 15 bases in between. CDR1 is LNHDA and CDR2 is SQIVND in the germline V gene (reference sequence). The CDR3 is made up of 14 amino acids. CDR3: CASRLTRGSYGYTF. CDR3 DNA sequence: TGTGCCAGTAGACTCACTAGGGGTTCCTATGGCTACACCTTC.

The chain recombines TRBV28 with TRBJ1-6; no firm D call. V was shortened by 6 bases and J by 6 bases, with 18 bases between the two germline ends. The CDR3 is 16 amino acids. CDR1 is MDHEN and CDR2 is SYDVKM in the germline V gene. For the CDR3, the DNA is TGTGCCAGCAGCCCACTTGGTCGGCAGCCTAATTCACCCCTCCACTTT. Its protein is CASSPLGRQPNSPLHF.

There are many counts of this clonotype. The J gene is TRBJ2-7, the V gene TRBV20-1, with no clear D. This CDR3 region has 10 residues. V was shortened by 3 bases and J by 2 bases, with 2 bases between the two germline ends. CDR1 is DFQATT, CDR2 SNEGSKA, per germline (reference sequence). CDR3 residues: CSASPYEQYF. In nucleotides, the CDR3 is TGCAGTGCTAGTCCCTACGAGCAGTACTTC.

The V gene is TRBV30, the J gene TRBJ2-1, with 8 bases identical to TRBD2. CDR1 and CDR2 (germline): GTSNPN, SVGIG (reference sequence). The CDR3 covers 17 residues. With V trimmed by 3 bases and J by 7 bases, 17 bases remained unmatched. Here the CDR3 reads CAWSPLLGAGVWNEQFF. As DNA, the CDR3 is TGTGCCTGGAGCCCACTTTTGGGAGCGGGAGTTTGGAATGAGCAGTTCTTC.

The chain uses TRBV9 and TRBJ1-5; D gene uncertain. Trimming took off 3 bases at V and 6 bases at J, with 13 bases between the two ends. The CDR3 sequence is 14 residues long. Germline V CDR1 and CDR2: SGDLS, YYNGEE. The CDR3 loop reads CASSGSGSGQPQHF. The CDR3 nucleotides are TGTGCCAGCAGCGGTAGTGGGTCAGGTCAGCCCCAGCATTTT.

The table lists this clonotype with a few counts. The chain carries TRBV29-1 and TRBJ2-2, with D possibly TRBD2 on 7 matching bases. Trimming removed 5 bases at V and 1 base at J, with 11 bases between. This CDR3 has 14 residues. The germline gives CDR1 SQVTM, CDR2 ANQGSEA. CDR3 amino acids: CSVSGTQNTGELFF. CDR3 sequence (DNA): TGCAGCGTTAGCGGGACACAGAACACCGGGGAGCTGTTTTTT.

The chain recombines TRBV7-2 with TRBJ1-6, with a weak D call TRBD1 (6 bases). This CDR3 region has 13 residues. In germline, CDR1 is SGHTA, CDR2 FQGNSA. Trimming removed 6 bases from V and 9 bases from J, with 12 bases in between. This chain's CDR3 is CASRDGQFSPLHF. CDR3 bases: TGTGCCAGCAGAGATGGACAGTTTTCACCCCTCCACTTT.

This clonotype appeared many times. The chain recombines TRBV10-3 with TRBJ2-1, with TRBD2 matching over 11 bases. CDR1 ENHRY and CDR2 SYGVKD come from the germline V gene. The CDR3 has 15 amino acids. Trimming removed 7 bases from V and 4 bases from J; junction bases left unmatched: 6. The CDR3 DNA reads TGTGCCATCACTTCCGGACTAGCGGGTTACAATGAGCAGTTCTTC. It translates to CAITSGLAGYNEQFF.

The table lists this clonotype with a few counts. This chain uses TRBV20-1 with TRBJ2-3; 10 bases are shared with TRBD1. CDR3 size: 15 residues. Trimming removed 3 bases from V and 6 bases from J; junction bases left unmatched: 9. Germline assignment: CDR1 DFQATT and CDR2 SNEGSKA (reference sequence). Here the CDR3 DNA reads TGCAGTGCTAGCGTAAGGACAGGGGGAGCCGATACGCAGTATTTT. Protein product: CSASVRTGGADTQYF.

This chain uses TRBV29-1 with TRBJ2-1; 16 bases line up with TRBD2. V shed 0 bases, J shed 4 bases, and the junction held 9 bases outside the gene matches. Germline V gene lookup returns CDR1 SQVTM and CDR2 ANQGSEA. The CDR3 loop spans 19 amino acids. The CDR3 is CSVEDPHGGLAGGYNEQFF. The CDR3 DNA reads as TGCAGCGTTGAAGATCCCCACGGGGGACTAGCGGGAGGGTACAATGAGCAGTTCTTC.

J is TRBJ2-1 and V is TRBV29-1, with D maybe TRBD2 (6 bases). Germline V gene sequence: CDR1 SQVTM, CDR2 ANQGSEA. V lost 3 bases to trimming and J lost 2 bases, with 8 bases between them. The CDR3 runs to 13 residues. Here the CDR3 reads CSVDGSPYNEQFF. CDR3 in DNA: TGCAGCGTTGACGGGAGCCCCTACAATGAGCAGTTCTTC.

This clonotype has just a few counts. V and J are TRBV5-5 and TRBJ1-1; tentatively, D is TRBD1 (5 bases). The ends were cut back, 0 bases at V and 5 bases at J, with 14 bases in the middle. The CDR3 extends over 15 amino acids. Germline V gives CDR1 SGHKS, CDR2 YYEKEE (reference sequence). In nucleotides, the CDR3 is TGTGCCAGCAGCTTGGCCCCGGGGGGAGTGACTGAAGCTTTCTTT. This gives the protein CASSLAPGGVTEAFF.

This clonotype was counted ten times or more. The rearrangement uses TRBV15 and TRBJ1-4; the D is unclear. CDR1 is LNHNV, CDR2 YYDKDF, per germline (reference sequence). This CDR3 comprises 14 residues. Trimming removed 5 bases from V and 7 bases from J, with 14 bases in between. The CDR3 DNA is TGTGCCACCAGCGTCGGACCCCATGGTGAAAAACTGTTTTTT. Amino acids: CATSVGPHGEKLFF.

This clonotype was found many times. The chain couples TRBV20-1 to TRBJ2-1; D possibly uses TRBD1 or TRBD2 (5 bases each). Germline lookup yields CDR1 DFQATT and CDR2 SNEGSKA (reference sequence). This CDR3 is built from 13 residues. Trimming took 5 bases from V and 10 from J, leaving 18 bases between them. CDR3 residues: CSASGTAAKEQFF. The CDR3 nucleotides are TGCAGTGCTTCCGGGACCGCTGCAAAAGAGCAGTTCTTC.

This clonotype has a handful of counts. CDR3 DNA: TGTGCCAGCAGGAGAGGGGGCACTTACACCGGGGAGCTGTTTTTT. Residues: CASRRGGTYTGELFF. V usage is TRBV25-1 and J usage is TRBJ2-2; 7 nucleotides align to TRBD1. The ends lost 6 bases at V and 3 bases at J; junction bases unmatched: 7. The CDR3 sequence is 15 residues long. The V gene's germline CDR1 is MGHDK and CDR2 SYGVNS.

The chain combines TRBV9 with TRBJ2-5; D is possibly TRBD1 or TRBD2 (5 bases each). Deletions cut 3 bases from V and 5 bases from J, with 32 bases between. Per germline, CDR1 SGDLS and CDR2 YYNGEE. CDR3 length: 20 residues. The CDR3: CASSAPRRGRENGYPETQYF. In nucleotides, the CDR3 is TGTGCCAGCAGCGCCCCGCGAAGGGGAAGGGAGAACGGTTACCCGGAGACCCAGTACTTC.

This clonotype was recorded at least ten times. V is TRBV6-2 or TRBV6-3 and J is TRBJ2-1; possibly TRBD2 for D (5 bases). V was cut by 7 bases and J by 9 bases, with 13 bases left in between. This CDR3 spans 12 amino acids. CDR1 MNHEY and CDR2 SVGEGT come from the germline V gene. DNA for the CDR3: TGTGCCAGCACTACTAGATCGGGTGAGCAGTTCTTC. Translation: CASTTRSGEQFF.